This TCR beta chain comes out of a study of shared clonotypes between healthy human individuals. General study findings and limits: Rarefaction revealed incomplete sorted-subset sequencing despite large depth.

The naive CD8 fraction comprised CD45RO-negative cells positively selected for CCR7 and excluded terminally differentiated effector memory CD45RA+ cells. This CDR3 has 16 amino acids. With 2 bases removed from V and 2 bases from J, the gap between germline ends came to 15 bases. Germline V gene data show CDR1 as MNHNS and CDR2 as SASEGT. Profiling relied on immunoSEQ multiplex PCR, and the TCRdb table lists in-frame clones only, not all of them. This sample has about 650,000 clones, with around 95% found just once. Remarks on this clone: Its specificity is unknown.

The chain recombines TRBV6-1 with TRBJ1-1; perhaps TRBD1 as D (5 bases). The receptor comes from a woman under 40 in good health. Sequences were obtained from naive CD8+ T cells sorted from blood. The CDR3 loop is CASSEFLGQINTEAFF. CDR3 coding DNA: TGTGCCAGCAGTGAATTTTTGGGGCAGATAAACACTGAAGCTTTCTTT.